This T cell receptor (beta chain) was observed in a study of cytomegalovirus exposure and HLA in healthy donors. Across the study: The study placed about 86% of its roughly 410 genotyped donors in the Caucasian-associated ancestry cluster.

Overall study findings and caveats: Later work associated 16,951 TCR beta sequences with HLA alleles at 0.05 false discovery rate.

This CDR3 spans 14 amino acids. The germline CDR1 and CDR2 sequences are WSHSY and SAAADI. V lost 2 bases and J 5 bases, leaving 12 bases between the germline ends. Researchers ran the PCR with 60 Vbeta and 13 Jbeta primers. Generated by immunoSEQ multiplex PCR, the TCRdb table keeps only in-frame clones and is missing some. The sample has approximately 100,000 clones; 80% are singletons. For this clone: The antigen is not known.

Input material: PBMCs. The chain carries TRBV10-2 and TRBJ1-2; D gene unclear. The receptor was derived from a man in his late teens or twenties in good health and CMV-seronegative. CDR3: CASSEPGTTYGYTF. CDR3 coding DNA: TGCGCCAGCAGTGAGCCAGGTACAACTTATGGCTACACCTTC.